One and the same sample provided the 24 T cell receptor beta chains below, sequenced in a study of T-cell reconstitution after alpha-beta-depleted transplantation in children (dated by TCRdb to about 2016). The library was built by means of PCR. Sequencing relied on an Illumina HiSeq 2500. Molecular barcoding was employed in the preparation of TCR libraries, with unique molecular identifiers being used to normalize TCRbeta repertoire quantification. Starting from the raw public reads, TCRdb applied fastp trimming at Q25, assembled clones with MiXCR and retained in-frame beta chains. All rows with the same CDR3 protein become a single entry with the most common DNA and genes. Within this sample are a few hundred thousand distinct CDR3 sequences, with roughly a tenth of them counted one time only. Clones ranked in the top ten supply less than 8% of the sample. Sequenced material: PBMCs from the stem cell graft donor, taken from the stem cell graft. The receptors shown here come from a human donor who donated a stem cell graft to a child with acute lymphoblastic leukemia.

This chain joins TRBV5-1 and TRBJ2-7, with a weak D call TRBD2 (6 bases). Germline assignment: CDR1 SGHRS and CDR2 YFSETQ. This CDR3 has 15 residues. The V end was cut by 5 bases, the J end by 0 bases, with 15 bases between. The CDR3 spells CASRGVQDYSYEQYF. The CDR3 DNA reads TGCGCCAGCAGGGGGGTCCAGGACTACTCCTACGAGCAGTACTTC.

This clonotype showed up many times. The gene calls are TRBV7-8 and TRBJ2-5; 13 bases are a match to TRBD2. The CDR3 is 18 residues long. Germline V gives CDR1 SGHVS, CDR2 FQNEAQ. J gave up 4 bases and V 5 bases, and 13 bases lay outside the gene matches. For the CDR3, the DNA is TGTGCCAGCAGCCCCCCCCGACGACTAGCGGGGGGTCGAGAGACCCAGTACTTC. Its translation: CASSPPRRLAGGRETQYF.

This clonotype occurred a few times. The CDR3 spells CSASPKPYGYTF. As DNA, the CDR3 is TGCAGTGCTAGTCCCAAACCCTATGGCTACACCTTC. The J gene is TRBJ1-2, the V gene TRBV20-1, with D hard to call. This CDR3 spans 12 amino acids. CDR1 DFQATT and CDR2 SNEGSKA come from the germline V gene (reference sequence). The ends were cut back, 3 bases at V and 4 bases at J, with 9 bases in the middle.

CDR3 region: CASFQYSRSLGDTQYF. The CDR3 DNA is TGTGCCAGCTTCCAATACTCCCGATCCCTGGGAGATACGCAGTATTTT. V and J are TRBV18 and TRBJ2-3; D is ambiguous. Germline V gives CDR1 KGHSH, CDR2 LQKENI. This CDR3 spans 16 amino acids. Trimming took 7 bases from V and 5 from J, leaving 22 bases between them.

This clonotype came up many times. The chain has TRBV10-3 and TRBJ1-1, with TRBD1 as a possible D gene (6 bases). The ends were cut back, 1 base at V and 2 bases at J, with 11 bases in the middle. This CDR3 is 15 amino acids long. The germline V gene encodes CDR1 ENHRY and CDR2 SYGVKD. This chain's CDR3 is CAISEFTGINTEAFF. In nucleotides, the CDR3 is TGTGCCATCAGTGAGTTCACAGGGATTAACACTGAAGCTTTCTTT.

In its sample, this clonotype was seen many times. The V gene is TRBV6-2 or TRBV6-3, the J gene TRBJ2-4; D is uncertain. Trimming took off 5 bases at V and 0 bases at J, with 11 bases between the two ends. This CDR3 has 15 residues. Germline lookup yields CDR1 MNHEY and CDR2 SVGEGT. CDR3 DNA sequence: TGTGCCAGCAGTGGAAACCAGCTAGCCAAAAACATTCAGTACTTC. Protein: CASSGNQLAKNIQYF.

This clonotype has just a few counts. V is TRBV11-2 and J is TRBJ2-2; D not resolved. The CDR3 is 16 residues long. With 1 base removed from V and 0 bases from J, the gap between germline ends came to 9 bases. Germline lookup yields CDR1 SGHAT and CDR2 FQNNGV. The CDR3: CASSLAWGSNTGELFF. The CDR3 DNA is TGTGCCAGCAGCTTAGCTTGGGGTTCGAACACCGGGGAGCTGTTTTTT.

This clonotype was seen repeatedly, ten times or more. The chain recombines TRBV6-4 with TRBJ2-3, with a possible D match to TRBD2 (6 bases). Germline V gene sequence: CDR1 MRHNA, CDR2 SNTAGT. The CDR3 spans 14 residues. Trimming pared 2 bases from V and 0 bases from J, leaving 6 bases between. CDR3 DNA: TGTGCCAGCAGTGACGGGGGGAGCACAGATACGCAGTATTTT. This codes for CASSDGGSTDTQYF.

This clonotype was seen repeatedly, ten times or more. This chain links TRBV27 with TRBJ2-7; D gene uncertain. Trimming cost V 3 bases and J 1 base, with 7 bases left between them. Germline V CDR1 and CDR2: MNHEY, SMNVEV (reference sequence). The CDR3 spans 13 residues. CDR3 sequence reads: CASSLASSYEQYF. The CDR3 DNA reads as TGTGCCAGCAGTTTGGCCAGTTCCTACGAGCAGTACTTC.

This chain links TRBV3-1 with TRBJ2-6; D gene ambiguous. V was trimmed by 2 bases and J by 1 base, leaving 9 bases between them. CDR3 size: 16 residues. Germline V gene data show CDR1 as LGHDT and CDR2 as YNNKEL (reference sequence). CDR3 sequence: CASSQLPQSGANVLTF. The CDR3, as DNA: TGTGCCAGCAGCCAATTGCCACAGTCTGGGGCCAACGTCCTGACTTTC.

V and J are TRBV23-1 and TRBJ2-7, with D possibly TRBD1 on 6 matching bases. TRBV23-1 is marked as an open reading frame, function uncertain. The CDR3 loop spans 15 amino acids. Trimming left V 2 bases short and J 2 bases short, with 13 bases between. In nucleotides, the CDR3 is TGCGCCAGCAGTCAACCAAGACAGGATCCCTACGAGCAGTACTTC. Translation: CASSQPRQDPYEQYF.

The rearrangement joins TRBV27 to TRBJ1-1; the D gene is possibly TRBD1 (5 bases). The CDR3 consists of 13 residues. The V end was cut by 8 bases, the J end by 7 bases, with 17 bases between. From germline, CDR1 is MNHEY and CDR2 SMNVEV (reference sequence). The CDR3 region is CASVHRGSGEAFF. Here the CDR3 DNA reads TGTGCCAGCGTACACCGGGGGTCGGGTGAAGCTTTCTTT.

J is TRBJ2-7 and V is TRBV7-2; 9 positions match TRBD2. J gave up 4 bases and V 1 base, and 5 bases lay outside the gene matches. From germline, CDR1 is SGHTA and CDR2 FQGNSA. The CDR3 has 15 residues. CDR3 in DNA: TGTGCCAGCAGCTTAGAGCGGGGGGCGAATTACGAGCAGTACTTC. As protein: CASSLERGANYEQYF.

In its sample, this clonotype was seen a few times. The CDR3 DNA reads TGTGCCAGCAGCTTGCCTAAGGGGGTCGTGAACACTGAAGCTTTCTTT. Its translation: CASSLPKGVVNTEAFF. The chain is built from TRBV5-5 and TRBJ1-1, with D possibly TRBD1 on 6 matching bases. Germline V gene data show CDR1 as SGHKS and CDR2 as YYEKEE (reference sequence). The V end was cut by 1 base, the J end by 0 bases, with 13 bases between. The CDR3 totals 16 residues.

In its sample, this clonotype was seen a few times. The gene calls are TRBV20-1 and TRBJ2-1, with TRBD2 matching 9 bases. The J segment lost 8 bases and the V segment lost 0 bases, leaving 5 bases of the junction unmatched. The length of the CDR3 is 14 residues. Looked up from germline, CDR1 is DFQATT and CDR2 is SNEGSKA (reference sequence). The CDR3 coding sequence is TGCAGTGCTAGAGATGGGCGGGGGGGTGATGAGCAGTTCTTC. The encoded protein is CSARDGRGGDEQFF.

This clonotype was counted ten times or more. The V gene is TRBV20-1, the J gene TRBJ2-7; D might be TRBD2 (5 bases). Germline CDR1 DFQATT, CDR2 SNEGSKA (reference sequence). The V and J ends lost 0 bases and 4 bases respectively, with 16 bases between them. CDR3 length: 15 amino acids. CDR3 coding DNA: TGCAGTGCTAGAGATTTGAGAGGGATGAGATACGAGCAGTACTTC. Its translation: CSARDLRGMRYEQYF.

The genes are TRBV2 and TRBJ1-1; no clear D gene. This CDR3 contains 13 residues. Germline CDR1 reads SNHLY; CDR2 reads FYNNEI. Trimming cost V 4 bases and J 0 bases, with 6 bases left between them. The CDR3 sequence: CASSADMNTEAFF. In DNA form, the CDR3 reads TGTGCCAGCAGTGCAGATATGAACACTGAAGCTTTCTTT.

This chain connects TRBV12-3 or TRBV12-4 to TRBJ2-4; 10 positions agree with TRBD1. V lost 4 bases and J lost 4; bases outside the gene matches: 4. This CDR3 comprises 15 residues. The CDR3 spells CASSSPGQGKNIQYF. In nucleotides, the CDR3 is TGTGCCAGCAGTTCCCCGGGACAGGGGAAAAACATTCAGTACTTC.

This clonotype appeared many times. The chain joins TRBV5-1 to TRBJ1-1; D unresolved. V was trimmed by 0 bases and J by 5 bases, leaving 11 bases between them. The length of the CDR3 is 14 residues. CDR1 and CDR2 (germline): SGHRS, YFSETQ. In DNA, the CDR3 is TGCGCCAGCAGCTTGGATCCGGGGAGAACTGAAGCTTTCTTT. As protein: CASSLDPGRTEAFF.

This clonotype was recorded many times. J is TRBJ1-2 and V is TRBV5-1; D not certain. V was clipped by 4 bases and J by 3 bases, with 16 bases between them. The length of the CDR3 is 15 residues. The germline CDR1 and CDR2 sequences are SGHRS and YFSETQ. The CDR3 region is CASSLDPSQHYGYTF. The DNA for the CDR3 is TGCGCCAGCAGCCTCGATCCGTCCCAGCACTATGGCTACACCTTC.

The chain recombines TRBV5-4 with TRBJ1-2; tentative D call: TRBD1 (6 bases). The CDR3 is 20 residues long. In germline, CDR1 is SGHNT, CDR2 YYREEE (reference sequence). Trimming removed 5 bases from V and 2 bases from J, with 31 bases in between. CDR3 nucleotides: TGTGCCAGCAGTACGCAGGGGACGAGTATGTTTCTGAAGTCGAACTATGGCTACACCTTC. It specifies CASSTQGTSMFLKSNYGYTF.

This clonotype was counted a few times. CDR3 sequence reads: CASSRDHQPQHF. The CDR3, as DNA: TGTGCCAGCAGCCGTGATCACCAGCCCCAGCATTTT. The chain carries TRBV7-9 and TRBJ1-5, with unresolved D. V lost 5 bases to trimming and J lost 7 bases, with 9 bases between them. The CDR3 is made up of 12 amino acids. CDR1 and CDR2 from the germline V gene are SEHNR and FQNEAQ (reference sequence).

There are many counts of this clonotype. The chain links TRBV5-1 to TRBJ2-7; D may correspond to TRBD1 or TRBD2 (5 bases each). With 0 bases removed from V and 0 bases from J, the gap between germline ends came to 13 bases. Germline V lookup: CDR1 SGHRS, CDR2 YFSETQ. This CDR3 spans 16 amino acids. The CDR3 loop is CASSLAGDGFSYEQYF. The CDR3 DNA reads TGCGCCAGCAGCTTGGCCGGGGACGGATTCTCCTACGAGCAGTACTTC.

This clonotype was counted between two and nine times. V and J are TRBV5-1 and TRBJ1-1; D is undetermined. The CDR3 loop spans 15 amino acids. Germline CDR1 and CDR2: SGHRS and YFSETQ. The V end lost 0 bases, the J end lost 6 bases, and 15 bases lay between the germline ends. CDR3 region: CASSLAGVKGAEAFF. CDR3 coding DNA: TGCGCCAGCAGCTTGGCCGGGGTTAAGGGAGCTGAAGCTTTCTTT. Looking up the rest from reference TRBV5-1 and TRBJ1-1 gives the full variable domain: KAGVTQTPRYLIKTRGQQVTLSCSPISGHRSVSWYQQTPGQGLQFLFEYFSETQRNKGNFPGRFSGRQFSNSRSEMNVSTLELGDSALYLCASSLAGVKGAEAFFGQGTRLTVV.